The rows below give T cell receptor beta chains drawn from one sample of a study of Tregs in tolerant kidney transplant recipients. Their specific antigens are unknown. TCRdb's copy holds only in-frame clones and misses some; the assay was immunoSEQ multiplex PCR. The profile covers roughly 19,000 clones, with under 70% appearing a single time and 3% to 3.5% taken by the ten largest. The sequencing input was Tregs from blood cultured with allogeneic cells. All receptors derive from a human donor in good health. The CDR3 runs from the conserved cysteine through the conserved F or W. The D gene is left open where the match is weak. The listing skips clone size in some rows; elsewhere it reads once, few, many or a size class.

cdr3_aa	cdr3_nt	v_call	j_call	clone_size	d_call
CASSLGLAGRYEQYF	TGTGCCAGCAGCTTAGGACTAGCGGGCCGCTACGAGCAGTACTTC	TRBV11-2	TRBJ2-7	NA	TRBD2
CASRAGTGVHSGNTIYF	TGTGCCAGCAGAGCCGGGACAGGGGTTCACTCTGGAAACACCATATATTTT	TRBV7-8	TRBJ1-3	NA	TRBD1
CASRRSNTIYF	TGTGCCAGCCGCCGCTCAAACACCATATATTTT	TRBV9	TRBJ1-3	few	NA
CASSSLRASYEQYF	TGTGCCAGCAGCTCCCTGAGAGCGTCCTACGAGCAGTACTTC	TRBV7-9	TRBJ2-7	NA	NA
CASSPGTSGSTDTQYF	TGCGCCAGCAGCCCGGGGACTAGCGGGAGCACAGATACGCAGTATTTT	TRBV5-1	TRBJ2-3	NA	TRBD2
CASSYRSYNEQFF	TGTGCCAGCAGTTACCGTTCTTACAATGAGCAGTTCTTC	TRBV6-5	TRBJ2-1	NA	NA
CASRPDRGPPPNYGYTF	TGCGCCAGCAGGCCTGACAGGGGCCCCCCCCCAAACTATGGCTACACCTTC	TRBV10-2	TRBJ1-2	NA	TRBD1
CASSVENEQFF	TGTGCCAGCAGCGTGGAGAATGAGCAGTTCTTC	TRBV6-5	TRBJ2-1	NA	NA
CASSQWGGAWADTQYF	TGTGCCAGCAGCCAGTGGGGGGGGGCCTGGGCAGATACGCAGTATTTT	TRBV13	TRBJ2-3	NA	NA
CASSLAGLANYNEQFF	TGCGCCAGCAGCTTGGCCGGACTAGCGAACTACAATGAGCAGTTCTTC	TRBV5-1	TRBJ2-1	few	TRBD2
CASSQRGGYNYEQYF	TGTGCCAGCTCACAACGGGGCGGGTATAACTACGAGCAGTACTTC	TRBV7-8	TRBJ2-7	NA	NA
CASSWGDRNYEQYF	TGTGCCAGCAGCTGGGGGGACAGGAACTACGAGCAGTACTTC	TRBV5-4	TRBJ2-7	NA	TRBD1
CASSYGGRVTEAFF	TGTGCCAGCAGTTACGGGGGCAGGGTCACTGAAGCTTTCTTT	TRBV6-5	TRBJ1-1	few	NA
CASSPIPILKNYGYTF	TGTGCCAGCAGCCCCATCCCGATACTCAAGAACTATGGCTACACCTTC	TRBV11-2	TRBJ1-2	NA	NA
CAWGAPSGLAGSYGYTF	TGTGCCTGGGGAGCCCCCTCGGGCCTTGCGGGTAGCTATGGCTACACCTTC	TRBV30	TRBJ1-2	NA	NA
CASSLGVVDPSTDTQYF	TGTGCCAGCAGCCTCGGTGTAGTGGACCCCAGCACAGATACGCAGTATTTT	TRBV11-3	TRBJ2-3	NA	NA
CASSRQGNNEKLFF	TGTGCCAGCAGCCGACAGGGAAATAATGAAAAACTGTTTTTT	TRBV27	TRBJ1-4	NA	TRBD1
CASMQRGLRTDTQYF	TGCGCCAGCATGCAACGGGGGCTACGCACAGATACGCAGTATTTT	TRBV5-1	TRBJ2-3	NA	NA
CASSLGGTGANVLTF	TGTGCCAGCAGCTTGGGAGGGACTGGGGCCAACGTCCTGACTTTC	TRBV5-4	TRBJ2-6	once	NA
CASSRDNGPYGYTF	TGTGCCAGCAGTCGGGACAATGGTCCCTATGGCTACACCTTC	TRBV6-1	TRBJ1-2	once	NA
CASSLAYVGGDSYQPQHF	TGTGCCAGCAGCTTAGCGTACGTGGGCGGGGACAGCTATCAGCCCCAGCATTTT	TRBV7-9	TRBJ1-5	few	TRBD1
CASSSGKGTYEQYF	TGTGCCAGCAGCTCAGGGAAGGGGACCTACGAGCAGTACTTC	TRBV7-9	TRBJ2-7	NA	NA
CASKTGAKETQYF	TGTGCCAGCAAGACGGGGGCTAAAGAGACCCAGTACTTC	TRBV6-5	TRBJ2-5	NA	NA
CASSWVSGTAYYNEQFF	TGTGCCAGCAGCTGGGTTTCCGGGACGGCCTACTACAATGAGCAGTTCTTC	TRBV5-6	TRBJ2-1	once	NA
CASSLRSSGQSEAFF	TGTGCCAGCAGCTTAAGATCGTCGGGACAGTCTGAAGCTTTCTTT	TRBV7-3	TRBJ1-1	NA	TRBD1
CASSLRPGGLPLAKNIQYF	TGCGCCAGCAGCTTGCGTCCAGGGGGGTTACCCTTAGCCAAAAACATTCAGTACTTC	TRBV5-1	TRBJ2-4	NA	NA
CASSPSGGLYNEQFF	TGTGCCAGCAGCCCGTCGGGGGGGCTCTACAATGAGCAGTTCTTC	TRBV5-4	TRBJ2-1	NA	TRBD2
CATSRDGTSGTETQYF	TGTGCCACCAGCAGAGATGGGACTAGCGGGACGGAGACCCAGTACTTC	TRBV15	TRBJ2-5	NA	TRBD2
CASSFPRQGIQFPNYGYTF	TGCGCCAGCAGCTTCCCTCGACAGGGGATTCAGTTCCCTAACTATGGCTACACCTTC	TRBV4-1	TRBJ1-2	NA	TRBD1
CASSQAPAGANVLTF	TGCGCCAGCAGCCAGGCACCTGCTGGGGCCAACGTCCTGACTTTC	TRBV5-1	TRBJ2-6	NA	NA
CASSLRRTTEAFF	TGTGCCAGCAGTCTTCGGCGGACCACTGAAGCTTTCTTT	TRBV6-5	TRBJ1-1	NA	NA
CASSSRTGLRETQYF	TGCGCCAGCAGCTCCCGGACAGGGTTGAGAGAGACCCAGTACTTC	TRBV5-1	TRBJ2-5	NA	TRBD1
CASSQDRFYGYTF	TGCGCCAGCAGCCAAGACAGGTTCTATGGCTACACCTTC	TRBV4-1	TRBJ1-2	NA	NA
CASSPRDGNQPQHF	TGTGCCAGCTCACCACGGGACGGAAATCAGCCCCAGCATTTT	TRBV18	TRBJ1-5	NA	NA
CASSKVRRPNTEAFF	TGTGCCAGCAGCAAAGTACGGCGGCCGAACACTGAAGCTTTCTTT	TRBV21-1	TRBJ1-1	few	NA
CASSLGGGRTDTQYF	TGCGCCAGCAGCTTGGGAGGGGGGCGCACAGATACGCAGTATTTT	TRBV5-1	TRBJ2-3	NA	NA
CASSQVSGQGIYEQYF	TGCGCCAGCAGCCAGGTTTCTGGACAGGGGATCTACGAGCAGTACTTC	TRBV4-1	TRBJ2-7	NA	TRBD1
CASSEASGGNIQYF	TGTGCCAGCAGTGAAGCTTCGGGCGGGAACATTCAGTACTTC	TRBV6-1	TRBJ2-4	NA	NA
CASSSWTGGKEKLFF	TGTGCCAGCAGCAGCTGGACAGGGGGTAAAGAAAAACTGTTTTTT	TRBV6-5	TRBJ1-4	NA	TRBD1
CASSFGQEYNEQFF	TGTGCCAGCAGCTTCGGACAGGAATATAATGAGCAGTTCTTC	TRBV4-2	TRBJ2-1	few	TRBD1
CASSPDGDQETQYF	TGTGCCAGCAGCCCAGACGGGGATCAAGAGACCCAGTACTTC	TRBV7-9	TRBJ2-5	NA	NA
CASRLQGSPLHF	TGTGCCAGCAGGTTACAGGGGTCACCCCTCCACTTT	TRBV2	TRBJ1-6	NA	TRBD1
CASSIRTGTNEKLFF	TGTGCCAGCAGCATCCGGACAGGGACTAATGAAAAACTGTTTTTT	TRBV7-9	TRBJ1-4	once	TRBD1
CASRPTGDSGNTIYF	TGTGCCAGCAGACCCACAGGGGACTCTGGAAACACCATATATTTT	TRBV6-5	TRBJ1-3	NA	TRBD1